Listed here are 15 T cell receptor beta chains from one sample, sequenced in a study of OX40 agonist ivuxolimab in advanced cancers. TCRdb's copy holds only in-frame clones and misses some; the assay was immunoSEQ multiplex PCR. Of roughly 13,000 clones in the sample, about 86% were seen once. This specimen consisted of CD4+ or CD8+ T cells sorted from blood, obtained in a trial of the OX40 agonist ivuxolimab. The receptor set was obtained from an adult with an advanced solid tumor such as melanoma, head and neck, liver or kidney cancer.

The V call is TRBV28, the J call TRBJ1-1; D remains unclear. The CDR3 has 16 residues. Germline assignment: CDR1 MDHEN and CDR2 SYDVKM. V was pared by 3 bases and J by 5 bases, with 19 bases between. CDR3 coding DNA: TGTGCCAGCAGTTTTCCAAACTCCGGGAGGAGGACTGAAGCTTTCTTT. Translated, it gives CASSFPNSGRRTEAFF. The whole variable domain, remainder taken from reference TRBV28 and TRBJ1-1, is DVKVTQSSRYLVKRTGEKVFLECVQDMDHENMFWYRQDPGLGLRLIYFSYDVKMKEKGDIPEGYSVSREKKERFSLILESASTNQTSMYLCASSFPNSGRRTEAFFGQGTRLTVV.

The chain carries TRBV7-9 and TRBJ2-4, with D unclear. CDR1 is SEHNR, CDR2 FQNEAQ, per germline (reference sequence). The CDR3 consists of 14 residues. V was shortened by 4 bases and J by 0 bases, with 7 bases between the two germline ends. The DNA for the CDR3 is TGTGCCAGCAGCTCGCTTCTAGCCAAAAACATTCAGTACTTC. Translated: CASSSLLAKNIQYF.

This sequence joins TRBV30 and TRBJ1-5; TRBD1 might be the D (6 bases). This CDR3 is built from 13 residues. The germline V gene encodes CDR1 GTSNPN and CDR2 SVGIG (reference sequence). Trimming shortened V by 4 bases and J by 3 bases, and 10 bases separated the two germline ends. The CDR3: CAWTNRVNQPQHF. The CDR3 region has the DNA TGTGCCTGGACTAACAGGGTCAATCAGCCCCAGCATTTT.

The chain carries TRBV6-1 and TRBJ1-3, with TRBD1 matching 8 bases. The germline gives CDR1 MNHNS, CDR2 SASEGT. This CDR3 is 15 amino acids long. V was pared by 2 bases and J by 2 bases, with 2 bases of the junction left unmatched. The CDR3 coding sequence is TGTGCCAGCAGTGAACAGGGGGCGACTGGAAACACCATATATTTT. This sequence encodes CASSEQGATGNTIYF.

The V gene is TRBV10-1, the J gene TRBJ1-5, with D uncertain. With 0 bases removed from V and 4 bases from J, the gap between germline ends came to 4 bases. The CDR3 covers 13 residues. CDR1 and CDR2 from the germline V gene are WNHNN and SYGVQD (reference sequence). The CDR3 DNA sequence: TGCGCCAGCAGTGAGTCCCTAAATCAGCCCCAGCATTTT. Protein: CASSESLNQPQHF.

Here the CDR3 DNA reads TGTGCCAGCAGCCCCGCGGGGATAGAGACCCAGTACTTC. It yields the protein CASSPAGIETQYF. The gene calls are TRBV5-4 and TRBJ2-5; D may be TRBD2 (6 bases). The CDR3 sequence is 13 residues long. V dropped 4 bases and J dropped 4 bases, with 11 bases sitting between them. The germline CDR1 and CDR2 sequences are SGHNT and YYREEE (reference sequence).

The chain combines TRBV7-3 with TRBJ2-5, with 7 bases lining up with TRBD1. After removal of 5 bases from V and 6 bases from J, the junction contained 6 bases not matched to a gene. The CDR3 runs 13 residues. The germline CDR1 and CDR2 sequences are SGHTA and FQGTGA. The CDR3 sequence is CASSTYRGQTQYF. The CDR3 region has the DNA TGTGCCAGCAGCACCTACAGGGGACAGACCCAGTACTTC.

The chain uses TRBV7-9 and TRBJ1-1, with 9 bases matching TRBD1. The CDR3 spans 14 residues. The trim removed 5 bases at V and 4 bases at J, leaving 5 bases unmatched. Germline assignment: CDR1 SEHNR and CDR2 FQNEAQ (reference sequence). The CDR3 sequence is CASSATGGGTEAFF. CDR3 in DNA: TGTGCCAGCAGCGCCACAGGGGGCGGCACTGAAGCTTTCTTT.

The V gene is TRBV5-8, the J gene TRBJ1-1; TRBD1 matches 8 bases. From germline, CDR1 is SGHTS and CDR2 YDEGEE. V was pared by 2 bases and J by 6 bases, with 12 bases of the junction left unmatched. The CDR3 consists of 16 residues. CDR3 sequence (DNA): TGTGCCAGCAGCTTCCCCACTTGGACAGGGAAGGCTGAAGCTTTCTTT. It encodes CASSFPTWTGKAEAFF.

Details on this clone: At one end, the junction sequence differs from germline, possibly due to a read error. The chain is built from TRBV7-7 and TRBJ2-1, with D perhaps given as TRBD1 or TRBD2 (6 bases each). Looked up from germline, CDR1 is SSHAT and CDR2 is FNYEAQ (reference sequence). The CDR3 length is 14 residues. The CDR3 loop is CASSPSSGAGEQFF. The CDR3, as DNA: TGTGCTAGCAGCCCTTCCTCGGGGGCCGGAGAGCAGTTCTTC.

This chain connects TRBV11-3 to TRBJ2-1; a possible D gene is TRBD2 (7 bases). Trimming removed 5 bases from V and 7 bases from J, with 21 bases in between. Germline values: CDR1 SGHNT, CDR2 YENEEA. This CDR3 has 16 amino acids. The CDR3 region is CASSAGDTSPTNEQFF. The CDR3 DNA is TGTGCCAGCAGCGCGGGGGACACTAGCCCTACAAATGAGCAGTTCTTC.

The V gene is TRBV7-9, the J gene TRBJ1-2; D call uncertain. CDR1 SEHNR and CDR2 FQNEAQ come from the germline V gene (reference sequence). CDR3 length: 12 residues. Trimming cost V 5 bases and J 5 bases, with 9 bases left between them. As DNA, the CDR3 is TGTGCCAGCAGCCTAATAGGGTATGGCTACACCTTC. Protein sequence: CASSLIGYGYTF.

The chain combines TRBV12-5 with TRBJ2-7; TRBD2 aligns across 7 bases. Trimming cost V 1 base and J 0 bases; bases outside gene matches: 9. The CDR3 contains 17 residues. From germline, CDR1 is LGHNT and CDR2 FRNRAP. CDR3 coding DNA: TGTGCTAGTGGTTTGGGAGGAGCGGGGATCCTCTCCTACGAGCAGTACTTC. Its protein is CASGLGGAGILSYEQYF.

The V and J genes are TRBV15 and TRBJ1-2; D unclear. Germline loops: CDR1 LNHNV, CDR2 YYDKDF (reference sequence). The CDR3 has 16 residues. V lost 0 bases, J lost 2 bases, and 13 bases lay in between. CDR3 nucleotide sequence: TGTGCCACCAGCAGAGATATTACCGGGCTAAACTATGGCTACACCTTC. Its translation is CATSRDITGLNYGYTF.

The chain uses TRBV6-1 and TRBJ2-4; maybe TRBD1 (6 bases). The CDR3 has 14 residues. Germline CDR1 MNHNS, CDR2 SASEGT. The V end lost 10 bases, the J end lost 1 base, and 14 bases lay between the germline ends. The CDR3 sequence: CATLGQSAKNIQYF. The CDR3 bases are TGTGCCACCCTTGGACAGTCGGCCAAAAACATTCAGTACTTC.